This T cell receptor beta chain was recovered during a study of T-cell reconstitution after alpha-beta-depleted transplantation in children (TCRdb year 2016). Looking at the study overall: Using TCR repertoire profiling, the study followed T-cell immune reconstitution in a quantitative way in children after TCRalphabeta/CD19-depleted allogeneic hematopoietic cell transplantation.

The library came from PCR. Instrument used: Illumina HiSeq 2500. TCR libraries were prepared with molecular barcoding, using unique molecular identifiers to normalize TCRbeta repertoire quantification. TCRdb redid the processing of the public reads, applying fastp at Q25 and MiXCR, and retained in-frame beta chains. Rows with one shared CDR3 protein collapse into an entry with the most common genes and DNA. The sample table shows about 640,000 distinct CDR3 sequences, and around 17% are seen once. Together, the top ten hold approximately 1.1% of the sample. This clonotype was observed at least ten times. Its antigen has not been determined. No qualities accompany the bases; no much larger clone lies one base away. The specimen was PBMCs from the stem cell graft donor, collected from the stem cell graft. The sequence was obtained from a human donor who donated a stem cell graft to a child with acute myeloid leukemia.

The DNA sequence follows: TGCAGCGTAGAGGACGGTTTTTACACAGATACGCAGTATTTT. This yields the protein CSVEDGFYTDTQYF. The sequence is built from TRBV29-1 and TRBJ2-3; there is no confident call for the D gene. The germline V gene encodes CDR1 SQVTM and CDR2 ANQGSEA. V and J lose 6 bases and 2 bases, and a span of 15 bases separates them. Counted from cysteine to phenylalanine, this CDR3 has 14 amino acids. The DNA shown is the 42-base CDR3, in frame from base 1.